The clone carrying this TCR beta chain is a singleton in its sample. The data derive from a study of blood T cell repertoires in COVID-19. Produced via immunoSEQ multiplex PCR; TCRdb's table is partial and in-frame only. The sample holds 150,000 to 200,000 clones, about four fifths seen once. Patients at the Seattle site were enrolled during active infection and followed longitudinally. CDR3 size: 15 residues. V trimming: 0 bases; J trimming: 5 bases; junction bases outside the gene matches: 2. Germline V gene sequence: CDR1 SGHRS, CDR2 YFSETQ. Source material: peripheral blood. The sequence was collected from a woman in her 70s with COVID-19, enrolled during active disease. V is TRBV5-1 and J is TRBJ2-1, with 10 positions matching TRBD1. For the CDR3, the DNA is TGCGCCAGCAGCTTGGGAGGGACAGGGGACAATGAGCAGTTCTTC. It yields the protein CASSLGGTGDNEQFF.